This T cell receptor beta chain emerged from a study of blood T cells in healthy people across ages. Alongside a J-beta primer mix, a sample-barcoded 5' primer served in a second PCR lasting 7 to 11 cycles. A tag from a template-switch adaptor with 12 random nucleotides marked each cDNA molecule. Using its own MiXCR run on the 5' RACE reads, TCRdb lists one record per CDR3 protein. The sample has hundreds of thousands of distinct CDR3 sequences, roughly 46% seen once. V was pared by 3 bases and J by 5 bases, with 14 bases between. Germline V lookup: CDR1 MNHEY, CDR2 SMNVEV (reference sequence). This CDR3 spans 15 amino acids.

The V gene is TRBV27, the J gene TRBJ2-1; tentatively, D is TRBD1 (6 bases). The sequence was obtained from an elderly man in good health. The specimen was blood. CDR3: CASSFANRDDNEQFF. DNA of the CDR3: TGTGCCAGCAGTTTCGCTAACAGGGACGACAATGAGCAGTTCTTC.